This T cell receptor (beta chain) is from a study of T cell responses to AZD1222 COVID-19 vaccine. This table comes from immunoSEQ multiplex PCR, and its TCRdb copy is limited to in-frame clones, with some not included. The sample lists about 84,000 clones, around 85% seen once, with around an eighth in the top ten. The TCR was taken from an adult who received the AZD1222 COVID-19 vaccine. The sample was peripheral blood, taken 28 days after the second AZD1222 dose.

The CDR3 protein is CASSLDMNTEAFF. CDR3 bases: TGTGCCAGCAGCTTAGACATGAACACTGAAGCTTTCTTT. The rearrangement uses TRBV7-9 and TRBJ1-1; no clear D gene. The germline V gene has CDR1 SEHNR and CDR2 FQNEAQ (reference sequence). V was shortened by 1 base and J by 0 bases, with 3 bases between the two germline ends. The CDR3 has 13 residues.